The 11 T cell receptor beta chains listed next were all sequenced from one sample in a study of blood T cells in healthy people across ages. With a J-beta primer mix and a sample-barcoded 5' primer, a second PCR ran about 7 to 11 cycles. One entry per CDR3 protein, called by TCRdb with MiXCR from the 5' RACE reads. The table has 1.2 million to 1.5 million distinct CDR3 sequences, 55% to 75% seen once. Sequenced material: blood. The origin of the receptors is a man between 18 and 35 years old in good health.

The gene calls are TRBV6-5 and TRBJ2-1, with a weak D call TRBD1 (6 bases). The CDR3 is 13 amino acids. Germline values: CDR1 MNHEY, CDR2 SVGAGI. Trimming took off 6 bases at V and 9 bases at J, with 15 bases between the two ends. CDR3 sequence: CASRPDSFREQFF. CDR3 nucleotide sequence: TGTGCCAGCAGGCCGGACAGCTTCCGTGAGCAGTTCTTC.

CDR3 bases: TGTGCCACCAGCAGAGTGGGGAGGAGGGAAAACACCATATATTTT. It yields the protein CATSRVGRRENTIYF. V usage is TRBV15 and J usage is TRBJ1-3; D gene ambiguous. The CDR3 length is 15 residues. CDR1 is LNHNV, CDR2 YYDKDF, per germline (reference sequence). V gave up 1 base and J gave up 6 bases, with 13 bases separating them. Combining the CDR3 with reference TRBV15 and TRBJ1-3 gives the whole variable domain DAMVIQNPRYQVTQFGKPVTLSCSQTLNHNVMYWYQQKSSQAPKLLFHYYDKDFNNEADTPDNFQSRRPNTSFCFLDIRSPGLGDTAMYLCATSRVGRRENTIYFGEGSWLTVV.

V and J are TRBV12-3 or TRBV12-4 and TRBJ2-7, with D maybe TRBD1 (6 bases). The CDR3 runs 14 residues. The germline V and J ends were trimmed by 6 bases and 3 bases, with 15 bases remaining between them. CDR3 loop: CASRGQRTNYEQYF. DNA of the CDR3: TGTGCCAGCAGAGGACAGCGTACAAACTACGAGCAGTACTTC.

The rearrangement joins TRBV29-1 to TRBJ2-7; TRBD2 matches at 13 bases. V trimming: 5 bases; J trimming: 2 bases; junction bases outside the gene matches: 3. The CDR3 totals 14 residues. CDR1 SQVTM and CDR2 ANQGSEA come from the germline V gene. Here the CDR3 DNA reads TGCAGCGTTCAGACTAGCGGGGGGCCCTACGAGCAGTACTTC. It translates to CSVQTSGGPYEQYF.

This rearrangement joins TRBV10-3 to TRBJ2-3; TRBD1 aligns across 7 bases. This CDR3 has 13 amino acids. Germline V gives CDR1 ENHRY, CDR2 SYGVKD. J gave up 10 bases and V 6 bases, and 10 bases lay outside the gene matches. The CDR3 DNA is TGTGCCATCAGCCCTGACAGGGAAGTTGCGCAGTATTTT. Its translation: CAISPDREVAQYF.

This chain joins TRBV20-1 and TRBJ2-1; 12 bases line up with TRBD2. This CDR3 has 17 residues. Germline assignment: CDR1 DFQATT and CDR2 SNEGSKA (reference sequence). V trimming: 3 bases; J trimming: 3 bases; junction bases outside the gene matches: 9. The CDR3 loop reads CSARWLAGGLDYNEQFF. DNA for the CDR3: TGCAGTGCTAGGTGGCTAGCGGGGGGGCTGGACTACAATGAGCAGTTCTTC.

The CDR3: CASRHAPNTEAFF. CDR3 sequence (DNA): TGTGCCAGCCGCCACGCACCGAACACTGAAGCTTTCTTT. The chain couples TRBV6-5 to TRBJ1-1; D is uncertain. CDR1 is MNHEY, CDR2 SVGAGI, per germline. The CDR3 is 13 amino acids. Trimming cost V 8 bases and J 1 base, with 11 bases left between them.

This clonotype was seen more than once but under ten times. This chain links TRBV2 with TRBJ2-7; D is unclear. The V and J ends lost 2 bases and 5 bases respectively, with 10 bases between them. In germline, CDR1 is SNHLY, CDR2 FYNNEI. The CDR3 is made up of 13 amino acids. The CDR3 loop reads CASSESGRNEQYF. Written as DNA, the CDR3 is TGTGCCAGCAGTGAATCCGGGCGGAACGAGCAGTACTTC.

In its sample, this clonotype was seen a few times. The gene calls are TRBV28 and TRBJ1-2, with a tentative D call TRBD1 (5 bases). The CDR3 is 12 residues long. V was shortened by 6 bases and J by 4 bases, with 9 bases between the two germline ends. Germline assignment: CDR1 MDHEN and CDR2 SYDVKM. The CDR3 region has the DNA TGTGCCAGCAGGTGGGGGATCTATGGCTACACCTTC. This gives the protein CASRWGIYGYTF.

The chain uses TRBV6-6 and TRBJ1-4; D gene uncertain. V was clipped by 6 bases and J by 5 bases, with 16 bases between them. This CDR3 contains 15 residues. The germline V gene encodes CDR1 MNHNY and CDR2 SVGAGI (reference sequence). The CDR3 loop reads CASRSQRGSNEKLFF. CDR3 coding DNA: TGTGCCAGCAGATCTCAAAGAGGATCAAATGAAAAACTGTTTTTT.

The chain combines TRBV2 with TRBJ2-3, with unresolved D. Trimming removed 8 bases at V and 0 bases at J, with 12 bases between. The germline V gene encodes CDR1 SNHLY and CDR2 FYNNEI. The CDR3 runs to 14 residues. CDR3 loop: CASLGRVSTDTQYF. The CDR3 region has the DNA TGTGCCAGCCTCGGTCGAGTTAGCACAGATACGCAGTATTTT.